Detailed here is one T cell receptor (beta chain). Authors' analysis steps: Reference gene primers were amplified, and this amplification served to estimate nucleated cell counts. The method was immunoSEQ multiplex PCR; TCRdb's version includes in-frame clones alone and lacks a portion of them. Clone size and the V and J calls come from that table; the DNA yielded D and trimming. Among about 220,000 clones, over 75% were seen once, and the ten largest hold more than 2%. This sample stems from a study of blood T cell repertoires in COVID-19. About the research overall: Sources were T cells, B-cell-depleted T cells, or PBMCs; the material itself was cDNA or gDNA.

CDR3 length equals 15 residues. The junction had 7 bases not matched to a gene; V was cut back by 0 bases and J by 7 bases. Germline CDR1 SGHVS, CDR2 FQNEAQ. Seattle participants joined during active infection and were tracked over time. V is TRBV7-8 and J is TRBJ1-2, with 8 bases aligning to TRBD1. The sequenced sample consisted of peripheral blood. The TCR sequence derives from a woman between 65 and 79 years old with COVID-19, enrolled during active disease. The DNA for the CDR3 is TGTGCCAGCAGCTTAGCGGGACAGGAGGCGGGTGGCTACACCTTC. It translates to CASSLAGQEAGGYTF.